Listed below are T cell receptor beta chains from one sample, sequenced in a study of CD8 T cells in Susac syndrome. TCRdb re-analysed the immunoSEQ multiplex PCR reads in MiXCR, keeping a single row per CDR3 protein. The table has about 200,000 distinct CDR3 sequences, more than 90% seen once. What was sequenced was CD4+ T cells from PBMCs. These receptors all come from a human donor with multiple sclerosis. The CDR3 runs from the conserved cysteine through the conserved F or W. The D gene is left open where the match is weak. A clone size is listed for some rows: how often the clone was seen (once, few, many), or a class if it is expanded.

J	V	size	D	CDR3	DNA
TRBJ1-2	TRBV12-3/TRBV12-4	.	.	CASRLTGTAYGYTF	TGTGCCAGCAGATTAACCGGGACGGCCTATGGCTACACCTTC
TRBJ1-2	TRBV19	.	.	CASRNSGLYGYTF	TGTGCCAGTAGGAACAGTGGACTCTATGGCTACACCTTC
TRBJ1-4	TRBV2	.	.	CASTRTGKLFF	TGTGCCAGCACCCGAACTGGAAAACTGTTTTTT
TRBJ2-3	TRBV10-3	.	.	CATKAGGGTDTQYF	TGTGCCACCAAAGCGGGCGGGGGCACAGATACGCAGTATTTT
TRBJ1-1	TRBV7-9	.	.	CASSRFVNTEAFF	TGTGCCAGCAGCCGATTCGTGAACACTGAAGCTTTCTTT
TRBJ2-7	TRBV5-1	.	TRBD2	CASSKDGLAVEQYF	TGCGCCAGCAGCAAGGATGGACTAGCGGTTGAGCAGTACTTC
TRBJ2-3	TRBV20-1	.	TRBD2	CSAPPLTSGSTDTQYF	TGCAGTGCTCCTCCCCTAACTAGCGGGAGCACAGATACGCAGTATTTT
TRBJ2-3	TRBV15	.	.	CATSRSSVLDTQYF	TGTGCCACCAGCAGGTCTAGCGTCCTAGATACGCAGTATTTT
TRBJ2-7	TRBV7-2	.	.	CASAGSRASSYEQYF	TGTGCCAGCGCTGGAAGCAGGGCGAGTTCCTACGAGCAGTACTTC
TRBJ1-5	TRBV20-1	.	.	CSARDGTGQPQHF	TGCAGTGCTAGAGATGGGACCGGTCAGCCCCAGCATTTT
TRBJ2-7	TRBV5-1	.	TRBD1	CASSLGQGKDEQYF	TGCGCCAGCAGCTTGGGACAGGGGAAGGACGAGCAGTACTTC
TRBJ2-3	TRBV5-6	.	TRBD1	CASSLGPQGSTDTQYF	TGTGCCAGCAGCTTGGGTCCACAGGGGAGCACAGATACGCAGTATTTT
TRBJ2-2	TRBV20-1	.	.	CSASTVAGTGELFF	TGCAGTGCTAGTACGGTGGCAGGGACCGGGGAGCTGTTTTTT
TRBJ2-6	TRBV27	once	.	CASSPTRAGANVLTF	TGTGCCAGCAGTCCTACCAGGGCTGGGGCCAACGTCCTGACTTTC
TRBJ1-1	TRBV29-1	.	TRBD1	CSVGQGALMNTEAFF	TGCAGCGTTGGACAGGGGGCGTTAATGAACACTGAAGCTTTCTTT
TRBJ2-3	TRBV20-1	.	TRBD1	CSAYGQGPPDTQYF	TGCAGTGCCTACGGACAGGGTCCTCCAGATACGCAGTATTTT
TRBJ2-1	TRBV5-6	.	.	CASSLSGFNNEQFF	TGTGCCAGCAGCTTGTCCGGATTTAACAATGAGCAGTTCTTC